This paragraph covers one TCR beta chain sequence. What this receptor recognizes is not known. No base quality values were provided; no much bigger clone lies one nucleotide off. The collaborating institutions used their own protocols to collect whole blood in K2EDTA tubes. Collaborator samples were shipped for TCRbeta analysis as frozen whole blood, isolated PBMCs, or DNA extracted from either sample type. The CDR3 runs 13 amino acids, cysteine and phenylalanine included. Only CDR3 DNA remains: 39 bases, in frame from the first base. Based on the germline V gene, the CDR1 and CDR2 sequences are MNHEY and SVGAGI. The junction shows trimming of 11 bases on V and 3 bases on J, plus 16 bases between the germline ends. The immunoSEQ Assay, a bias-controlled multiplex PCR, was used to amplify TCRbeta CDR3 regions from genomic DNA. The study's own analysis went as follows. Nucleated cell counts per sample were estimated from amplification of reference gene primers within the assay. To quantify the absolute abundance of each unique TCRbeta CDR3 rearrangement, sequence reads were collapsed and filtered. For each sample, productive Simpson clonality was calculated as the square root of Simpson's diversity index over productive rearrangements. The clones in this table, taken by TCRdb from immuneACCESS, are in-frame only. Not every clone is retained; where verified, under half of the shortfall comes from an unresolved V gene, and the cause of the rest is unknown. V, J and clone size are taken as reported in that table, and D and trimming were inferred from the DNA itself. The sample table contains about 140,000 clones; only one count was recorded for 65% to 90% of them. The ten largest clones capture 2.5% to 3% of the sample.

The data belong to a study of blood T cell repertoires in COVID-19 (dated by TCRdb to about 2020). Background on the whole study: Collaborator samples came from the United States, Italy and Spain and covered acute and convalescent phases of COVID-19. The repertoires were released in a freely available public database intended as a resource for research on the immune response to SARS-CoV-2. The prospective study material was composed of cDNA or gDNA derived from T cells, B-cell-depleted T cells, or PBMCs. Where HLA class I and class II types were available, the types were taken from metadata supplied by the sample provider, not from assay-based typing. Subjects who had been exposed to COVID-19, were actively infected with it, or had recovered from it provided the deeply sampled blood TCRbeta repertoires that made up the dataset. Nearly every sample came with metadata listing a de-identified subject ID, COVID-19 status, age in years and sex. The samples were drawn from the first 160 participants of the ongoing ImmuneRACE study and from 950 to 1,500 subjects provided by 6 global collaborators. Study-level results and caveats: How much clinical and demographic metadata was included differed by source and by participant, and the metadata was provided uncurated.

This sequence originates from a man aged 45-65 years with acute or convalescent COVID-19. Sequenced: peripheral blood. This chain is built from TRBV6-5 and TRBJ1-1; the D gene is perhaps TRBD1, from 5 matching bases. The CDR3 reads as follows: CALQALRDTEAFF. The DNA sequence is given as TGTGCCTTACAGGCCCTTCGGGACACTGAAGCTTTCTTT.